One and the same sample provided the 8 T cell receptor beta chains below, sequenced in a study of cytomegalovirus exposure and HLA in healthy donors. Primers for the PCR totalled 60 Vbeta and 13 Jbeta. Only in-frame clones appear in the TCRdb table, and some are missing; sequencing was by immunoSEQ multiplex PCR. The table shows 150,000 or so clones, with around 70% occurring only once. Specimen: PBMCs. The receptors originated from a woman aged 55-69 years in good health and CMV-seropositive.

In nucleotides, the CDR3 is TGTGCCAGTAGATGGGGAGGGAATGAGCAGTTCTTC. Protein product: CASRWGGNEQFF. The chain couples TRBV19 to TRBJ2-1; 7 bases agree with TRBD2. Per germline, CDR1 LNHDA and CDR2 SQIVND (reference sequence). The V and J ends lost 6 bases and 7 bases, in that order; junction bases with no gene match: 3. The CDR3 spans 12 residues.

The chain carries TRBV28 and TRBJ1-2; D remains unclear. V was clipped by 8 bases and J by 3 bases, with 10 bases between them. This CDR3 has 12 amino acids. Germline CDR1 is MDHEN and CDR2 is SYDVKM. This chain's CDR3 is CASGEVDYGYTF. Written as DNA, the CDR3 is TGTGCCAGCGGGGAGGTCGACTATGGCTACACCTTC.

This clone was detected only once. The rearrangement links TRBV27 to TRBJ2-1; 10 bases map to TRBD2. J gave up 6 bases and V 5 bases, and 7 bases lay outside the gene matches. CDR1 is MNHEY and CDR2 is SMNVEV in the germline V gene (reference sequence). This CDR3 is built from 15 residues. In nucleotides, the CDR3 is TGTGCCAGCAGTCCCCGAGTAGCGGGAGGCAATGAGCAGTTCTTC. The encoded protein is CASSPRVAGGNEQFF.

The chain recombines TRBV18 with TRBJ1-1; 9 bases map to TRBD1. Germline values: CDR1 KGHSH, CDR2 LQKENI. The CDR3 contains 14 residues. V lost 5 bases to trimming and J lost 4 bases; unmatched junction nucleotides: 5. CDR3 protein: CASSEGQGRTEAFF. DNA for the CDR3: TGTGCCAGCTCAGAGGGACAGGGACGCACTGAAGCTTTCTTT.

V gene TRBV5-4 combines with J gene TRBJ1-1; 9 nucleotides match TRBD1. Germline CDR1 SGHNT, CDR2 YYREEE (reference sequence). The CDR3 has 15 residues. J was trimmed by 7 bases and V by 0 bases; bases with no gene match: 7. The CDR3 bases are TGTGCCAGCAGCTTGGCCCCTGGGACAGGGCTTGAAGCTTTCTTT. It translates to CASSLAPGTGLEAFF.

This chain joins TRBV5-6 and TRBJ1-5, with TRBD1 matching over 7 bases. There are 16 residues in the CDR3. J was trimmed by 2 bases and V by 6 bases; bases with no gene match: 11. The germline CDR1 and CDR2 sequences are SGHDT and YYEEEE. The CDR3 loop is CASTLRTGVGNQPQHF. DNA for the CDR3: TGTGCCAGCACCCTCCGGACAGGAGTTGGCAATCAGCCCCAGCATTTT.

The rearrangement links TRBV15 to TRBJ2-3; TRBD1 matches 11 bases. Germline values: CDR1 LNHNV, CDR2 YYDKDF (reference sequence). The V segment lost 4 bases and the J segment 4 bases; nucleotides outside the gene matches: 10. The CDR3 extends over 17 amino acids. CDR3 residues: CATSTWGGTGGSDTQYF. As DNA, the CDR3 is TGTGCCACCAGCACATGGGGAGGGACAGGGGGTTCAGATACGCAGTATTTT.

This chain's CDR3 is CAWSEGINYGYTF. CDR3 sequence (DNA): TGTGCCTGGAGTGAGGGGATAAACTATGGCTACACCTTC. The rearrangement uses TRBV30 and TRBJ1-2, with D possibly being TRBD1 (5 bases). Trimming removed 1 base at V and 2 bases at J, with 8 bases between. This CDR3 has 13 residues. Per germline, CDR1 GTSNPN and CDR2 SVGIG (reference sequence).